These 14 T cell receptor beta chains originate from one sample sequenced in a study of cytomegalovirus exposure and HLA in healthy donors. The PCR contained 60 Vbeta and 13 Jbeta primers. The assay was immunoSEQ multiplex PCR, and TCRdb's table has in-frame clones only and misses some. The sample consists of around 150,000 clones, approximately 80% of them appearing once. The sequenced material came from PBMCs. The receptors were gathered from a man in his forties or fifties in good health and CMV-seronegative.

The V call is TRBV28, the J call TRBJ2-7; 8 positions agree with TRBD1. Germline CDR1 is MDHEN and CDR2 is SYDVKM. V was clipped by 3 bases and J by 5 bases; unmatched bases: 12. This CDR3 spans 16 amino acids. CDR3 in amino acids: CASSFHIGRGQDEQYF. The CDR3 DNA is TGTGCCAGCAGTTTTCATATTGGCAGGGGGCAAGACGAGCAGTACTTC.

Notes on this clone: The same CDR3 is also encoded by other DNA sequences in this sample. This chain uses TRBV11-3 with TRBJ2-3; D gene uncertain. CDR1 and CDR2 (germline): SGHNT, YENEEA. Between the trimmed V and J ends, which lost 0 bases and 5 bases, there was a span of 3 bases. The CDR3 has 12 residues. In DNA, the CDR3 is TGTGCCAGCAGCTTAGACCGAGATACGCAGTATTTT. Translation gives CASSLDRDTQYF.

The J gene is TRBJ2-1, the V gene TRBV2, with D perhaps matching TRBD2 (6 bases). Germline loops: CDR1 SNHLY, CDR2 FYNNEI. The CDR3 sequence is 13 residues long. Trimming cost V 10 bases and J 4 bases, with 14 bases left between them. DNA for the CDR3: TGTGCCACAGCGCGGGGTACATACAATGAGCAGTTCTTC. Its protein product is CATARGTYNEQFF.

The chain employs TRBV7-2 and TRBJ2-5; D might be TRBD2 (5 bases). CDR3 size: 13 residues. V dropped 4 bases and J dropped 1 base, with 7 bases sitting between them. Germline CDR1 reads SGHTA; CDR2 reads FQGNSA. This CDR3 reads CASSWSGQETQYF. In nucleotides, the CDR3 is TGTGCCAGCAGCTGGAGCGGCCAAGAGACCCAGTACTTC.

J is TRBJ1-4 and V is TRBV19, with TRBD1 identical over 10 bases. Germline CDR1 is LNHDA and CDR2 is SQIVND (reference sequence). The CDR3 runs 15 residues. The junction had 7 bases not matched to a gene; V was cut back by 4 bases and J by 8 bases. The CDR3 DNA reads TGTGCCAGTAGTACGACAGGGGGCGGGGGAGAAAAACTGTTTTTT. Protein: CASSTTGGGGEKLFF.

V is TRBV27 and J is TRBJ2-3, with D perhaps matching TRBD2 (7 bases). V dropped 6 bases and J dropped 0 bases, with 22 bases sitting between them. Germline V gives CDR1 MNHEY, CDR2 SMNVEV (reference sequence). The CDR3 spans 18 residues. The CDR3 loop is CASSARGREIFSTDTQYF. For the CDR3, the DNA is TGTGCCAGCAGCGCTCGGGGGCGGGAGATTTTCAGCACAGATACGCAGTATTTT.

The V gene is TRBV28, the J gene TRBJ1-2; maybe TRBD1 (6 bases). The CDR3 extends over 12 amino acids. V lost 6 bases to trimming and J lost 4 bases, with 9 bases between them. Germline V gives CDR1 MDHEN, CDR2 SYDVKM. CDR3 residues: CASSQGTYGYTF. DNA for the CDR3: TGTGCCAGCAGCCAGGGGACCTATGGCTACACCTTC.

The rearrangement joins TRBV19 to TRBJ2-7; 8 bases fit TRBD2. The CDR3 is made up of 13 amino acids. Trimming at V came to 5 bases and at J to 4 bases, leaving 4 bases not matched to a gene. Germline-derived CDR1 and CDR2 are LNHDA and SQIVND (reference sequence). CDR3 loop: CASSQTSGYEQYF. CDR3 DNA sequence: TGTGCCAGTAGTCAAACTAGCGGTTACGAGCAGTACTTC.

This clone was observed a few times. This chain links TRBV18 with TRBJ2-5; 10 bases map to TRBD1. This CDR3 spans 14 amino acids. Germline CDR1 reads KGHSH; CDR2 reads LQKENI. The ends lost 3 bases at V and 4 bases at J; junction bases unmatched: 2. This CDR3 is CASSPGQGGETQYF. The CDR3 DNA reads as TGTGCCAGCTCACCCGGACAGGGGGGAGAGACCCAGTACTTC.

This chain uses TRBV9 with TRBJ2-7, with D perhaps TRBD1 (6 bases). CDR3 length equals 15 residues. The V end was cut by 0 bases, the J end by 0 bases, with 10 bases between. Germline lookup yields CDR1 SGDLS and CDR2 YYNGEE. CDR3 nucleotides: TGTGCCAGCAGCGTAGGGGACACGTTCTCCTACGAGCAGTACTTC. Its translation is CASSVGDTFSYEQYF.

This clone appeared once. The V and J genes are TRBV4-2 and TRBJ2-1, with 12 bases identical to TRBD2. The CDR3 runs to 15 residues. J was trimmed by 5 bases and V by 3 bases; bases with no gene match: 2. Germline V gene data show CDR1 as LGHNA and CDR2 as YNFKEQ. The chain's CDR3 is CASSHGLAGHNEQFF. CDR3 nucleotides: TGTGCCAGCAGCCACGGACTAGCGGGACACAATGAGCAGTTCTTC.

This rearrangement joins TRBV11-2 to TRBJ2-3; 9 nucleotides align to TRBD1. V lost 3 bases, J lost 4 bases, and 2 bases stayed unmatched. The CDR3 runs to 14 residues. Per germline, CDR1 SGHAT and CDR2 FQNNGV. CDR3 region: CASSLGTGPDTQYF. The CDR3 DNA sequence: TGTGCCAGCAGCTTGGGGACAGGGCCAGATACGCAGTATTTT.

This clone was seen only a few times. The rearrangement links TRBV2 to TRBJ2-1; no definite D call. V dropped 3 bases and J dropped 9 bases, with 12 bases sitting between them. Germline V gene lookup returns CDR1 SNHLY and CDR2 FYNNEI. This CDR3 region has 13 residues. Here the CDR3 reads CASSDLISPEQFF. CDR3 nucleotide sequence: TGTGCCAGCAGTGACCTTATTAGCCCTGAGCAGTTCTTC.

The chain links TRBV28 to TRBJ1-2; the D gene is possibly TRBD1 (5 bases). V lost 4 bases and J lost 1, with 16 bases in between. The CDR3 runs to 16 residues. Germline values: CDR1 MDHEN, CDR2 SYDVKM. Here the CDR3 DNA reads TGTGCCAGCAGTTCCCCCACCCCCAGGGTTAACTATGGCTACACCTTC. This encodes CASSSPTPRVNYGYTF.